These T cell receptor beta chains were read from a single sample in a study of cytomegalovirus exposure and HLA in healthy donors. Profiling relied on immunoSEQ multiplex PCR, and the TCRdb table lists in-frame clones only, not all of them. Here the sample spans 120,000 to 150,000 clones, around 79% being singletons. Sequencing was performed on PBMCs. Every receptor here comes from a woman in her twenties or thirties in good health and CMV-seronegative. Both conserved end residues are part of each CDR3. A D gene is named only where the DNA matches it firmly. The listing skips clone size in some rows; elsewhere it reads once, few, many or a size class.

V: TRBV25-1
size: -
D: -
J: TRBJ2-5
CDR3: CASSDYEQETQYF
DNA: TGTGCCAGCAGTGATTATGAGCAAGAGACCCAGTACTTC

V: TRBV6-5
size: -
D: TRBD1
J: TRBJ1-2
CDR3: CASSPGQGNYGYTF
DNA: TGTGCCAGCAGCCCGGGACAGGGTAACTATGGCTACACCTTC

V: TRBV2
size: few
D: -
J: TRBJ1-4
CDR3: CASSPDSGGEKLFF
DNA: TGTGCCAGCAGCCCCGACAGCGGGGGGGAAAAACTGTTTTTT

V: TRBV2
size: -
D: TRBD2
J: TRBJ2-3
CDR3: CASMIGLGDRTDTQYF
DNA: TGTGCCAGCATGATCGGACTAGGCGACCGCACAGATACGCAGTATTTT

V: TRBV29-1
size: -
D: -
J: TRBJ2-1
CDR3: CSVVYPSQPNEQFF
DNA: TGCAGCGTTGTTTACCCTAGCCAGCCGAATGAGCAGTTCTTC

V: TRBV30
size: -
D: -
J: TRBJ1-6
CDR3: CAWSGGAGSPLHF
DNA: TGTGCCTGGAGTGGTGGGGCAGGTTCACCCCTCCACTTT

V: TRBV19
size: -
D: TRBD1
J: TRBJ2-7
CDR3: CASSPLDRAYEQYF
DNA: TGTGCCAGTAGTCCCCTCGACAGGGCCTACGAGCAGTACTTC

V: TRBV27
size: -
D: -
J: TRBJ2-5
CDR3: CASFPTTPQGETQYF
DNA: TGTGCCAGCTTCCCAACGACTCCCCAGGGGGAGACCCAGTACTTC

V: TRBV2
size: -
D: -
J: TRBJ2-7
CDR3: CASSQTYEQYF
DNA: TGTGCCAGCAGTCAAACCTACGAGCAGTACTTC

V: TRBV15
size: -
D: TRBD1
J: TRBJ1-2
CDR3: CATSRAGTGAYGYTF
DNA: TGTGCCACCAGCAGAGCAGGGACAGGGGCCTATGGCTACACCTTC

V: TRBV6-5
size: -
D: TRBD1
J: TRBJ2-5
CDR3: CASRDRTGRETQYF
DNA: TGTGCCAGCAGGGACCGGACAGGGAGGGAGACCCAGTACTTC

V: TRBV5-1
size: -
D: -
J: TRBJ2-3
CDR3: CASSLENTRGTQYF
DNA: TGCGCCAGCAGCTTGGAAAACACCCGGGGTACGCAGTATTTT

V: TRBV6-1
size: -
D: -
J: TRBJ1-5
CDR3: CASITGNNQPQHF
DNA: TGTGCCAGTATAACAGGGAACAATCAGCCCCAGCATTTT

V: TRBV2
size: -
D: -
J: TRBJ1-5
CDR3: CASSGQAWPQHF
DNA: TGTGCCAGCAGTGGGCAGGCATGGCCCCAGCATTTT

V: TRBV7-9
size: -
D: -
J: TRBJ1-2
CDR3: CASRQGIDGYTF
DNA: TGTGCCAGCAGGCAGGGAATAGATGGCTACACCTTC

V: TRBV25-1
size: -
D: -
J: TRBJ2-2
CDR3: CASSDRAAGELFF
DNA: TGTGCCAGCAGTGACAGGGCCGCCGGGGAGCTGTTTTTT

V: TRBV5-1
size: few
D: TRBD1
J: TRBJ2-2
CDR3: CASSLGQGNGELFF
DNA: TGCGCCAGCAGCTTGGGACAGGGTAACGGGGAGCTGTTTTTT

V: TRBV30
size: -
D: -
J: TRBJ1-2
CDR3: CAWSLGINYGYTF
DNA: TGTGCCTGGAGCCTGGGCATAAACTATGGCTACACCTTC

V: TRBV9
size: -
D: TRBD1
J: TRBJ1-2
CDR3: CASGGQLNYGYTF
DNA: TGTGCCAGCGGGGGACAGCTTAACTATGGCTACACCTTC

V: TRBV5-8
size: -
D: -
J: TRBJ1-2
CDR3: CASSTQTGRLYGYTF
DNA: TGTGCCAGCAGCACCCAGACAGGCCGGCTCTATGGCTACACCTTC

V: TRBV7-9
size: few
D: TRBD2
J: TRBJ2-7
CDR3: CASSSGGSNYEQYF
DNA: TGTGCCAGCAGCTCGGGGGGGAGTAATTACGAGCAGTACTTC

V: TRBV2
size: -
D: TRBD1
J: TRBJ1-1
CDR3: CASSGGQGVGNTEAFF
DNA: TGTGCCAGCAGTGGGGGACAGGGGGTAGGGAACACTGAAGCTTTCTTT

V: TRBV7-9
size: -
D: -
J: TRBJ1-6
CDR3: CASSDLAPGPDNSPLHF
DNA: TGTGCCAGCAGTGATCTTGCCCCAGGGCCGGATAATTCACCCCTCCACTTT

V: TRBV30
size: -
D: -
J: TRBJ2-5
CDR3: CAWTIGQGETQYF
DNA: TGTGCCTGGACCATAGGGCAGGGAGAGACCCAGTACTTC

V: TRBV18
size: -
D: -
J: TRBJ1-2
CDR3: CASSPIDGGAYGYTF
DNA: TGTGCCAGCTCACCAATTGACGGAGGAGCTTATGGCTACACCTTC

V: TRBV7-6
size: -
D: TRBD1
J: TRBJ2-5
CDR3: CASSIQGWETQYF
DNA: TGTGCCAGCAGCATACAGGGGTGGGAGACCCAGTACTTC

V: TRBV2
size: -
D: TRBD2
J: TRBJ2-3
CDR3: CASNLLAGGTDTQYF
DNA: TGTGCCAGCAACCTACTAGCGGGGGGTACAGATACGCAGTATTTT

V: TRBV6-1
size: -
D: -
J: TRBJ1-2
CDR3: CASSDLDRNYGYTF
DNA: TGTGCCAGCAGTGATTTAGACAGAAACTATGGCTACACCTTC

V: TRBV2
size: -
D: -
J: TRBJ2-7
CDR3: CASSDTISYEQYF
DNA: TGTGCCAGCAGTGACACAATCTCCTACGAGCAGTACTTC

V: TRBV6-5
size: -
D: -
J: TRBJ1-1
CDR3: CASSYSQGGTEAFF
DNA: TGTGCCAGCAGTTACTCGCAGGGTGGGACTGAAGCTTTCTTT

V: TRBV7-3
size: -
D: TRBD2
J: TRBJ2-3
CDR3: CASSLNGGGGTDTQYF
DNA: TGTGCCAGCAGCTTAAATGGCGGGGGGGGGACAGATACGCAGTATTTT

V: TRBV2
size: -
D: TRBD1
J: TRBJ1-5
CDR3: CASSQTGGSNQPQHF
DNA: TGTGCCAGCAGTCAAACAGGGGGGAGCAATCAGCCCCAGCATTTT

V: TRBV7-2
size: -
D: -
J: TRBJ2-1
CDR3: CASSLEWLALTGNEQFF
DNA: TGTGCCAGCAGCTTAGAATGGCTAGCGCTCACTGGGAATGAGCAGTTCTTC

V: TRBV7-2
size: -
D: TRBD2
J: TRBJ2-1
CDR3: CASSRRLAGSNEQFF
DNA: TGTGCCAGCAGCCGACGACTAGCGGGGTCAAATGAGCAGTTCTTC

V: TRBV6-5
size: -
D: -
J: TRBJ1-2
CDR3: CASSFAGRGVDYGYTF
DNA: TGTGCCAGCAGTTTTGCGGGGCGGGGGGTCGACTATGGCTACACCTTC

V: TRBV9
size: few
D: -
J: TRBJ2-5
CDR3: CASSVGAVQETQYF
DNA: TGTGCCAGCAGCGTAGGGGCAGTACAAGAGACCCAGTACTTC

V: TRBV5-4
size: -
D: TRBD2
J: TRBJ2-3
CDR3: CASSLIAGGSTDTQYF
DNA: TGTGCCAGCAGCTTAATAGCGGGAGGTAGCACAGATACGCAGTATTTT

V: TRBV5-1
size: -
D: -
J: TRBJ1-2
CDR3: CASSFAGVHGYTF
DNA: TGCGCCAGCAGCTTTGCGGGGGTCCATGGCTACACCTTC

V: TRBV5-4
size: once
D: TRBD2
J: TRBJ2-2
CDR3: CASSLGRGAAGELFF
DNA: TGTGCCAGCAGCCTGGGGAGGGGCGCCGCCGGGGAGCTGTTTTTT

V: TRBV9
size: -
D: -
J: TRBJ1-3
CDR3: CASSVEGRGIGNTIYF
DNA: TGTGCCAGCAGCGTAGAGGGCAGGGGAATCGGAAACACCATATATTTT

V: TRBV4-2
size: -
D: TRBD2
J: TRBJ2-1
CDR3: CASSQGSGGNNEQFF
DNA: TGTGCCAGCAGCCAAGGTAGCGGGGGAAACAATGAGCAGTTCTTC

V: TRBV5-1
size: -
D: TRBD1
J: TRBJ2-7
CDR3: CASTRDRGEQYF
DNA: TGCGCCAGCACCCGAGACAGGGGCGAGCAGTACTTC

V: TRBV5-1
size: -
D: TRBD1
J: TRBJ2-2
CDR3: CASSSGTGGSGELFF
DNA: TGCGCCAGCAGCTCCGGGACAGGGGGCTCCGGGGAGCTGTTTTTT

V: TRBV7-2
size: -
D: TRBD2
J: TRBJ2-7
CDR3: CASSWGLAAGYEQYF
DNA: TGTGCCAGCAGCTGGGGACTAGCGGCTGGCTACGAGCAGTACTTC

V: TRBV6-5
size: -
D: -
J: TRBJ1-5
CDR3: CASSPTPQYLAQHF
DNA: TGTGCCAGCAGTCCCACCCCTCAGTACCTGGCCCAGCATTTT

V: TRBV6-1
size: few
D: -
J: TRBJ1-6
CDR3: CASSRTDNSPLHF
DNA: TGTGCCAGCAGTCGGACAGATAATTCACCCCTCCACTTT

V: TRBV6-5
size: -
D: -
J: TRBJ2-7
CDR3: CASRSGVGEQYF
DNA: TGTGCCAGCAGGTCAGGGGTGGGGGAGCAGTACTTC

V: TRBV19
size: -
D: -
J: TRBJ2-5
CDR3: CASASDRRRVTQYF
DNA: TGTGCCAGTGCATCGGACAGAAGGAGAGTGACCCAGTACTTC

V: TRBV4-3
size: -
D: TRBD1
J: TRBJ1-1
CDR3: CASSQVRDSPSTEAFF
DNA: TGCGCCAGCAGCCAAGTACGGGACAGTCCGTCCACTGAAGCTTTCTTT

V: TRBV7-2
size: -
D: -
J: TRBJ1-1
CDR3: CASSTNAGGTEAFF
DNA: TGTGCCAGCAGCACCAACGCGGGGGGCACTGAAGCTTTCTTT

V: TRBV27
size: -
D: -
J: TRBJ2-7
CDR3: CASSLTSTYEQYF
DNA: TGTGCCAGCAGTTTGACATCCACCTACGAGCAGTACTTC

V: TRBV9
size: -
D: -
J: TRBJ2-5
CDR3: CASGDFQETQYF
DNA: TGTGCCAGCGGGGACTTCCAAGAGACCCAGTACTTC

V: TRBV4-1
size: -
D: TRBD2
J: TRBJ2-1
CDR3: CASSQDTRGGASNEQFF
DNA: TGCGCCAGCAGCCAAGATACGCGCGGGGGGGCGTCCAATGAGCAGTTCTTC

V: TRBV6-5
size: -
D: -
J: TRBJ2-7
CDR3: CASSFRGAHEQYF
DNA: TGTGCCAGCAGTTTCAGGGGAGCCCACGAGCAGTACTTC

V: TRBV30
size: once
D: -
J: TRBJ1-2
CDR3: CAWSPLTEYYGYTF
DNA: TGTGCCTGGAGTCCCCTGACGGAGTACTATGGCTACACCTTC

V: TRBV10-1
size: -
D: TRBD1
J: TRBJ1-6
CDR3: CASSPGTGIDSPLHF
DNA: TGCGCCAGCAGCCCCGGGACAGGGATTGATTCACCCCTCCACTTT